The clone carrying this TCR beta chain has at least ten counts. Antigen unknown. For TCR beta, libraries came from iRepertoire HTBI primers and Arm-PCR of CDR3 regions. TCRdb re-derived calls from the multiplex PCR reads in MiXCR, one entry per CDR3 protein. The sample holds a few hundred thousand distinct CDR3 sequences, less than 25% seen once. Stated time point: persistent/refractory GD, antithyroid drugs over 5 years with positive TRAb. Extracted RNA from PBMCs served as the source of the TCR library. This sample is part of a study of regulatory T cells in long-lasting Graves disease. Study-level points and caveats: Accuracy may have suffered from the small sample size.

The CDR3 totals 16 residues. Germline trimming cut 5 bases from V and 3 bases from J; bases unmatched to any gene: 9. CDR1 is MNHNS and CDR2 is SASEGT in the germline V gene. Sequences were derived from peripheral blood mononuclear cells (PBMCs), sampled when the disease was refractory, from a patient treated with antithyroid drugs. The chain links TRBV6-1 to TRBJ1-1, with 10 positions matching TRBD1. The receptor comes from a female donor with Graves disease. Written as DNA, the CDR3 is TGTGCCAGCAGTAGAATTCCCGGGACAGGGGACACTGAAGCTTTCTTT. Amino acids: CASSRIPGTGDTEAFF.